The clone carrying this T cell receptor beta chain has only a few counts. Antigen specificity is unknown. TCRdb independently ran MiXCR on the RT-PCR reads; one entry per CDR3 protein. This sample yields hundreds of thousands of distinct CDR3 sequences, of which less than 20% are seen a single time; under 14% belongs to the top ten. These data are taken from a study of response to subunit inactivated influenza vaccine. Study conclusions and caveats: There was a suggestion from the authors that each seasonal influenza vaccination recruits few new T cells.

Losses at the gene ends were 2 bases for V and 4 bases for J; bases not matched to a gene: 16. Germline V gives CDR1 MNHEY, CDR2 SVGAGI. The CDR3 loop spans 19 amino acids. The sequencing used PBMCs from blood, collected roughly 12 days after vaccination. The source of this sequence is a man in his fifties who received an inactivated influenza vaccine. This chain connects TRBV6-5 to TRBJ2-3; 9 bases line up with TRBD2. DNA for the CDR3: TGTGCCAGCAGTTACAGGGGCTTGGTAGCGGGAGCCTTGGCAGATACGCAGTATTTT. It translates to CASSYRGLVAGALADTQYF.